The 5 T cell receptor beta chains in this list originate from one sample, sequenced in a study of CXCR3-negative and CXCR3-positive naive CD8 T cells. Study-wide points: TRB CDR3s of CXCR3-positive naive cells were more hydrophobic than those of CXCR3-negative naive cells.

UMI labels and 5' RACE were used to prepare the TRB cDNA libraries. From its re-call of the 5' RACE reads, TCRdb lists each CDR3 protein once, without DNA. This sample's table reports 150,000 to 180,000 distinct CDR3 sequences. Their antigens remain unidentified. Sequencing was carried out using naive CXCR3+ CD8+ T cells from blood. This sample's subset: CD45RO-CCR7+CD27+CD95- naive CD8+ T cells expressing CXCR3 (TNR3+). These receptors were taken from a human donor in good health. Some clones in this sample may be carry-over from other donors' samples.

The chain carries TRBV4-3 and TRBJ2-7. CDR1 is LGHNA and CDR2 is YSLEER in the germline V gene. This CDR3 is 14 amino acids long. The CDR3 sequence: CASSQDNSFYEQYF.

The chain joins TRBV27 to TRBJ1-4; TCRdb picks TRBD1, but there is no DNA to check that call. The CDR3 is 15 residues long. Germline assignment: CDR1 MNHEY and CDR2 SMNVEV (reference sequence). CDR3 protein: CASSFYRDDNEKLFF.

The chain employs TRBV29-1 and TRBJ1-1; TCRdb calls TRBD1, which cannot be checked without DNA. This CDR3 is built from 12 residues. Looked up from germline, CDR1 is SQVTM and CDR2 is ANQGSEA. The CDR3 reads CSVAQGATEAFF.

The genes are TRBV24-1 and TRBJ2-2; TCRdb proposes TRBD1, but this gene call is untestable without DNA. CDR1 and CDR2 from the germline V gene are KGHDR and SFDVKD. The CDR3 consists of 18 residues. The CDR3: CATGQGTGLSRRTGELFF.

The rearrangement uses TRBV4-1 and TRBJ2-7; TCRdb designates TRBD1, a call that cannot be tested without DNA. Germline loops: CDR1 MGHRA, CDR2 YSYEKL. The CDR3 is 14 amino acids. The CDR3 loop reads CASSQGTGGHEQYF.